This passage covers 4 T cell receptor beta chains from one sample sequenced in a study of T cell changes during pregnancy in multiple sclerosis. The data were produced by immunoSEQ multiplex PCR, yet TCRdb's version contains in-frame clones alone and is incomplete. The sample consists of approximately 70,000 clones, 70% to 90% of them appearing once. The starting material was peripheral blood, obtained in the first trimester of pregnancy. The source of these receptors is a female donor in good health, enrolled as a control in a pregnancy study.

The V call is TRBV9, the J call TRBJ2-5, with D tentatively TRBD2 (7 bases). V shed 0 bases and J shed 5 bases, with 14 bases lying between them. Germline V gene lookup returns CDR1 SGDLS and CDR2 YYNGEE. CDR3 length: 15 residues. CDR3 amino acids: CASSVATGRGETQYF. CDR3 nucleotides: TGTGCCAGCAGCGTAGCAACGGGGAGGGGGGAGACCCAGTACTTC.

The chain links TRBV7-2 to TRBJ2-7; no clear D gene. Germline-derived CDR1 and CDR2 are SGHTA and FQGNSA. The CDR3 covers 14 residues. Deletions cut 1 base from V and 4 bases from J, with 11 bases between. CDR3 in amino acids: CASSLGHKAYEQYF. Written as DNA, the CDR3 is TGTGCCAGCAGCTTAGGACACAAGGCATACGAGCAGTACTTC.

The V gene is TRBV4-2, the J gene TRBJ1-2; 9 bases are a match to TRBD1. CDR1 and CDR2 (germline): LGHNA, YNFKEQ. Trimming at V came to 2 bases and at J to 3 bases, leaving 7 bases not matched to a gene. CDR3 size: 16 residues. The CDR3 coding sequence is TGTGCCAGCAGCCAACCCGGGACAGGGAAGGACTATGGCTACACCTTC. It yields the protein CASSQPGTGKDYGYTF.

The rearrangement uses TRBV4-3 and TRBJ2-5; possible D gene TRBD2, 5 bases. The CDR3 totals 15 residues. Germline CDR1 LGHNA, CDR2 YSLEER. V dropped 0 bases and J dropped 5 bases, with 13 bases sitting between them. In nucleotides, the CDR3 is TGCGCCAGCAGCCAAGATCGGACTTTTCCGGAGACCCAGTACTTC. Amino acid sequence: CASSQDRTFPETQYF.